Following are 19 T cell receptor beta chains from one sample sequenced in a study of T-cell memory formation after mild COVID-19. TCRdb re-called the 5' RACE reads through MiXCR, storing one row per CDR3 protein. The table lists about 390,000 distinct CDR3 sequences, approximately 15% of them singletons, with roughly a fifth in the top ten. Material for sequencing was PBMCs or a T cell subset sorted from them (not recorded which). These receptors originate from a man between 18 and 29 years old who had mild COVID-19 (a few samples of this study predate the infection). Cell type and time point are not known.

The V and J genes are TRBV7-9 and TRBJ2-2; TRBD1 might be the D (6 bases). The CDR3 runs to 16 residues. The germline V and J ends were trimmed by 11 bases and 0 bases, with 19 bases remaining between them. Germline values: CDR1 SEHNR, CDR2 FQNEAQ (reference sequence). CDR3 coding DNA: TGTGCCGTCAACCTCATGGACAGACCGAACACCGGGGAGCTGTTTTTT. This gives the protein CAVNLMDRPNTGELFF. The full variable domain, rest sourced from reference TRBV7-9 and TRBJ2-2, is DTGVSQNPRHKITKRGQNVTFRCDPISEHNRLYWYRQTLGQGPEFLTYFQNEAQLEKSRLLSDRFSAERPKGSFSTLEIQRTEQGDSAMYLCAVNLMDRPNTGELFFGEGSRLTVL.

The chain joins TRBV19 to TRBJ1-2; weak D call: TRBD1 (6 bases). Germline assignment: CDR1 LNHDA and CDR2 SQIVND (reference sequence). This CDR3 contains 13 residues. V was shortened by 5 bases and J by 4 bases, with 11 bases between the two germline ends. The DNA for the CDR3 is TGTGCCAGTAGTCTGGACAGTCTCTATGGCTACACCTTC. Encoded protein: CASSLDSLYGYTF.

The chain is built from TRBV5-1 and TRBJ1-1; D not resolved. Germline V gene lookup returns CDR1 SGHRS and CDR2 YFSETQ. Trimming removed 7 bases from V and 0 bases from J, with 13 bases in between. The CDR3 is 14 amino acids. This chain's CDR3 is CASSREGLNTEAFF. In nucleotides, the CDR3 is TGCGCCAGCTCAAGGGAAGGGTTGAACACTGAAGCTTTCTTT.

This clonotype has a handful of counts. The gene calls are TRBV6-1 and TRBJ2-4; 7 bases match TRBD1. Trimming took 5 bases from V and 3 from J; bases not matched to a gene: 7. The CDR3 totals 15 residues. The germline CDR1 and CDR2 sequences are MNHNS and SASEGT. CDR3 bases: TGTGCCAGCAGTCCCGCAACAGGGGTCAAAAACATTCAGTACTTC. This sequence encodes CASSPATGVKNIQYF.

The CDR3 coding sequence is TGTGCCAGCAACCCCGGGCCAGGTGGAGCTTTCTTT. It specifies CASNPGPGGAFF. The V and J genes are TRBV12-3 or TRBV12-4 and TRBJ1-1, with unresolved D. The germline V and J ends were trimmed by 7 bases and 10 bases, with 16 bases remaining between them. The CDR3 totals 12 residues.

This clonotype was detected only a few times. The chain carries TRBV7-4 and TRBJ2-5; D is tentatively TRBD1 or TRBD2 (5 bases each). Germline V gene data show CDR1 as SGHVT and CDR2 as SQSDAQ. V dropped 4 bases and J dropped 3 bases, with 15 bases sitting between them. The CDR3 has 15 residues. The CDR3, as DNA: TGTGCCAGCAGCTCCCGGGGCGGAGGTGAAGAGACCCAGTACTTC. Its translation: CASSSRGGGEETQYF.

The chain joins TRBV9 to TRBJ1-3; 7 nucleotides agree with TRBD1. With V trimmed by 4 bases and J by 4 bases, 8 bases remained unmatched. This CDR3 is built from 15 residues. The germline V gene has CDR1 SGDLS and CDR2 YYNGEE. The CDR3 nucleotides read TGTGCCAGCAGCCGTACAGACAGGGAGGGAAACACCATATATTTT. It encodes CASSRTDREGNTIYF.

CDR3 amino acids: CSARWGNEQFF. DNA of the CDR3: TGCAGTGCTAGATGGGGCAATGAGCAGTTCTTC. V and J are TRBV20-1 and TRBJ2-1; no firm D call. This CDR3 spans 11 amino acids. Trimming stripped 2 bases from V and 6 bases from J, with 5 bases between. CDR1 and CDR2 (germline): DFQATT, SNEGSKA (reference sequence).

This clonotype was detected a few times. The chain couples TRBV5-6 to TRBJ2-3; no firm D call. Trimming pared 0 bases from V and 5 bases from J, leaving 7 bases between. Germline-derived CDR1 and CDR2 are SGHDT and YYEEEE. The CDR3 runs 13 residues. Here the CDR3 DNA reads TGTGCCAGCAGCTTGGCCTTACTAGATACGCAGTATTTT. This translates into CASSLALLDTQYF.

V usage is TRBV11-2 and J usage is TRBJ2-7; D not resolved. Trimming took off 5 bases at V and 7 bases at J, with 15 bases between the two ends. This CDR3 is built from 13 residues. The germline gives CDR1 SGHAT, CDR2 FQNNGV. CDR3 region: CASSPWVDGEQYF. The CDR3 nucleotides are TGTGCCAGCAGCCCGTGGGTGGATGGTGAGCAGTACTTC.

This clonotype was seen repeatedly, ten times or more. The J gene is TRBJ2-1, the V gene TRBV7-2; 14 bases fit TRBD2. Looked up from germline, CDR1 is SGHTA and CDR2 is FQGNSA. The trim removed 0 bases at V and 7 bases at J, leaving 8 bases unmatched. The CDR3 is 18 residues long. Here the CDR3 reads CASSLAFQTSGGANEQFF. In DNA, the CDR3 is TGTGCCAGCAGCTTAGCCTTCCAGACTAGCGGGGGGGCGAATGAGCAGTTCTTC.

This clonotype was seen only a few times. The J gene is TRBJ2-7, the V gene TRBV7-9, with D tentatively TRBD1 or TRBD2 (7 bases each). Per germline, CDR1 SEHNR and CDR2 FQNEAQ (reference sequence). V was trimmed by 0 bases and J by 0 bases, leaving 12 bases between them. The CDR3 has 16 residues. The CDR3 sequence is CASSLAAGDSSYEQYF. The CDR3 nucleotides are TGTGCCAGCAGCTTAGCCGCGGGGGACAGCTCCTACGAGCAGTACTTC.

This chain links TRBV5-5 with TRBJ1-3; 9 bases match TRBD1. CDR1 is SGHKS and CDR2 is YYEKEE in the germline V gene (reference sequence). With V trimmed by 4 bases and J by 3 bases, 5 bases remained unmatched. The CDR3 is made up of 15 amino acids. CDR3 sequence: CASSLGQGVGNTIYF. In DNA, the CDR3 is TGTGCCAGCAGCCTGGGACAGGGTGTTGGAAACACCATATATTTT.

This clonotype was found a few times. The chain links TRBV6-2 or TRBV6-3 to TRBJ2-4; TRBD2 aligns across 11 bases. The CDR3 contains 18 residues. Germline lookup yields CDR1 MNHEY and CDR2 SVGEGT. V dropped 2 bases and J dropped 2; count of bases not matched to a gene: 8. The CDR3 loop reads CASSYTPSGGLPKNIQYF. The CDR3 region has the DNA TGTGCCAGCAGTTACACCCCTAGCGGGGGGCTCCCCAAAAACATTCAGTACTTC.

The V gene is TRBV14, the J gene TRBJ2-5, with D maybe TRBD1 (6 bases). Germline loops: CDR1 SGHDN, CDR2 FVKESK. This CDR3 spans 14 amino acids. V lost 5 bases and J lost 5, with 15 bases in between. CDR3 DNA sequence: TGTGCCAGCAGCGACCCCAGGGGTGGGGAGACCCAGTACTTC. This translates into CASSDPRGGETQYF. The full variable domain, rest sourced from reference TRBV14 and TRBJ2-5, is EAGVTQFPSHSVIEKGQTVTLRCDPISGHDNLYWYRRVMGKEIKFLLHFVKESKQDESGMPNNRFLAERTGGTYSTLKVQPAELEDSGVYFCASSDPRGGETQYFGPGTRLLVL.

This clonotype was counted at least ten times. This chain uses TRBV20-1 with TRBJ1-5; D perhaps matches TRBD1 (6 bases). V shed 3 bases and J shed 4 bases, with 10 bases lying between them. The length of the CDR3 is 13 residues. CDR1 is DFQATT and CDR2 is SNEGSKA in the germline V gene (reference sequence). The CDR3 region is CSASFQGNQPQHF. Written as DNA, the CDR3 is TGCAGTGCTAGTTTCCAGGGGAATCAGCCCCAGCATTTT.

The chain links TRBV4-3 to TRBJ2-7; D possibly uses TRBD1 or TRBD2 (5 bases each). Germline values: CDR1 LGHNA, CDR2 YSLEER. This CDR3 spans 17 amino acids. V lost 5 bases and J lost 4, with 24 bases in between. CDR3 coding DNA: TGCGCCAGCAGCTTCTCCGGGGCGCTGGATCGTTCATACGAGCAGTACTTC. Translated, it gives CASSFSGALDRSYEQYF.

The rearrangement joins TRBV6-6 to TRBJ2-3; perhaps TRBD2 as D (5 bases). Between the trimmed V and J ends, which lost 3 bases and 2 bases, there was a span of 15 bases. Germline V gives CDR1 MNHNY, CDR2 SVGAGI (reference sequence). The CDR3 covers 16 residues. The CDR3 sequence is CASSYRAALATDTQYF. DNA for the CDR3: TGTGCCAGCAGTTATCGGGCAGCCCTAGCCACAGATACGCAGTATTTT.

This clonotype appeared a few times. The DNA for the CDR3 is TGTGCCAGCAGCGAGACAGTACGTCCCCTCCACTTT. It is translated as CASSETVRPLHF. The genes are TRBV7-2 and TRBJ1-6, with a weak D call TRBD1 (5 bases). The length of the CDR3 is 12 residues. Trimming removed 5 bases at V and 13 bases at J, with 12 bases between. Per the germline V gene, CDR1 is SGHTA and CDR2 is FQGNSA. Full variable domain (rest looked up from reference TRBV7-2 and TRBJ1-6): GAGVSQSPSNKVTEKGKDVELRCDPISGHTALYWYRQSLGQGLEFLIYFQGNSAPDKSGLPSDRFSAERTGGSVSTLTIQRTQQEDSAVYLCASSETVRPLHFGNGTRLTVT.